This TCR beta chain derives from a study of blood T cell repertoires in COVID-19. Study context: Samples of COVID-19 (acute and convalescent) were obtained from the United States, Italy and Spain. Nucleic acid was either cDNA or gDNA, and it came from T cells, B-cell-depleted T cells, or PBMCs.

In the original analysis: Amplification from reference gene primers served as the basis for estimated nucleated cell counts. TCRdb keeps only in-frame clones here, not all; method: immunoSEQ multiplex PCR. V, J and clone size were drawn from that table, and D and trimming were deduced from the DNA. Counted here are fewer than 200,000 clones, roughly four fifths occurring once; the ten biggest clones make up about 2.1%. J gave up 8 bases and V 2 bases, and 16 bases lay outside the gene matches. In germline, CDR1 is SGDLS, CDR2 YYNGEE. The CDR3 is 17 amino acids. The source is a woman of 80 years or more with acute or convalescent COVID-19. Sequenced input: peripheral blood. The J gene is TRBJ2-1, the V gene TRBV9, with 7 bases that match TRBD2. CDR3 DNA sequence: TGTGCCAGCAGCGTGGTGGTAGGCGGGGGTCGTATCGATGAGCAGTTCTTC. Its translation: CASSVVVGGGRIDEQFF.